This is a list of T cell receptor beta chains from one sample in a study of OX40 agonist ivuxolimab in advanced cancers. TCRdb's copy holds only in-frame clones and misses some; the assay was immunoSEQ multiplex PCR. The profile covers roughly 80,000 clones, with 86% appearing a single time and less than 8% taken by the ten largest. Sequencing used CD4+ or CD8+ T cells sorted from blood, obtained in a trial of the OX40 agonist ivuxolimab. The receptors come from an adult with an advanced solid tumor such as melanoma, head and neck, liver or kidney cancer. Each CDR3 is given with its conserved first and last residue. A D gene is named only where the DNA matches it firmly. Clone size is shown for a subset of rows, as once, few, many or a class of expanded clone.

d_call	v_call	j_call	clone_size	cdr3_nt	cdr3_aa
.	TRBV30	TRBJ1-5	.	TGTGCCTGGAGTCTTACTTTCAATCAGCCCCAGCATTTT	CAWSLTFNQPQHF
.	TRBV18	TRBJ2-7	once	TGTGCCAGCTCACCCGGGGCCCCCGTCTACGAGCAGTACTTC	CASSPGAPVYEQYF
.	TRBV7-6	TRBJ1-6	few	TGTGCCAGCAGCTTAGTTGTGTCAGGAAATTCACCCCTCCACTTT	CASSLVVSGNSPLHF
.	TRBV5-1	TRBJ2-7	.	TGCGCCAGCAGCTCGGGTGGGAGCTCCTACGAGCAGTACTTC	CASSSGGSSYEQYF
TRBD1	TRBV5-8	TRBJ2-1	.	TGTGCCAGCAGCTTGAAGGTCAGGACAGGGTACAATGAGCAGTTCTTC	CASSLKVRTGYNEQFF
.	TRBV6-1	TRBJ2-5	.	TGTGCCAGCGTGGAGGACAACCAAGAGACCCAGTACTTC	CASVEDNQETQYF
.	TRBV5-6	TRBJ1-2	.	TGTGCCAGCAGCTTAGGACCCGACGGCTACACCTTC	CASSLGPDGYTF
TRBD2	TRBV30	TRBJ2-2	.	TGTGCCCGACTAGCGGCCTACACCGGGGAGCTGTTTTTT	CARLAAYTGELFF
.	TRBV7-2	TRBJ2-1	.	TGTGCCAGCAGGGGGAGTTTGGAGACACGCGTCTACAATGAGCAGTTCTTC	CASRGSLETRVYNEQFF
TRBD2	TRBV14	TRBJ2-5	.	TGTGCCAGCAGCCCCCCCCGTCAGCGGGGGAAAGAGACCCAGTACTTC	CASSPPRQRGKETQYF
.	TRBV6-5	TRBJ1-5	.	TGTGCCAGCAGAAGCGGTGGTAGCAATCAGCCCCAGCATTTT	CASRSGGSNQPQHF
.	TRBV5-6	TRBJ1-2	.	TGTGCCAGCAGCTTGCTAGGGGACGGAGACTATGGCTACACCTTC	CASSLLGDGDYGYTF
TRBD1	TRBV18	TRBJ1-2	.	TGTGCCAGCTCCCTCAGGACAGGGAAAAACTATGGCTACACCTTC	CASSLRTGKNYGYTF
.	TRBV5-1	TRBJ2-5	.	TGCGCCAGCAGCTTGCGGGGGACTGAAGAAGAGACCCAGTACTTC	CASSLRGTEEETQYF
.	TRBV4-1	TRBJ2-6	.	TGCGCCAGCAGCGAATCTACTGGGGCCAACGTCCTGACTTTC	CASSESTGANVLTF
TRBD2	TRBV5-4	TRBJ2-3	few	TGTGCCAGCAGCCGGGGCGGGAGGGGCGCAGATACGCAGTATTTT	CASSRGGRGADTQYF
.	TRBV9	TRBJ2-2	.	TGTGCCAGCAGCGTTGATCCGAACACCGGGGAGCTGTTTTTT	CASSVDPNTGELFF
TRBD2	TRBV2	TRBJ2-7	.	TGTGCCAGCAGCGCGACTAGCCCGGCCTACGAGCAGTACTTC	CASSATSPAYEQYF
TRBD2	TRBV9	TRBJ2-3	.	TGTGCCAGCACCCTTCTAGCGGGGCCCACAGATACGCAGTATTTT	CASTLLAGPTDTQYF
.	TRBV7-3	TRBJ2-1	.	TGTGCCAGCAGCTTAGGGGGGGACACCTACGATGAGCAGTTCTTC	CASSLGGDTYDEQFF
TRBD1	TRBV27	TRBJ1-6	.	TGTGCCAGCAGAGTATGGACAGGGGGCAATTCACCCCTCCACTTT	CASRVWTGGNSPLHF
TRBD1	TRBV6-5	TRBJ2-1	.	TGTGCCAGCAGGGGGGACAGGTCCTACAATGAGCAGTTCTTC	CASRGDRSYNEQFF
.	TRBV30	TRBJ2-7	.	TGTGCCTGGAGTCGACAAGGGAAGAGCTCCTACGAGCAGTACTTC	CAWSRQGKSSYEQYF
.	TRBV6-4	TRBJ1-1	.	TGTGCCAGCACTCCCTACGGAGGGGGGGCTTTAAACACTGAAGCTTTCTTT	CASTPYGGGALNTEAFF
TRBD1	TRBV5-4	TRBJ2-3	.	TGTGCCAGCAGCTTAACGACAGGGGCCGATACGCAGTATTTT	CASSLTTGADTQYF
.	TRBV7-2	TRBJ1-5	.	TGTGCCAGCAGCTTATATCCCCTGATCTGGGCTAGTCAGCCCCAGCATTTT	CASSLYPLIWASQPQHF
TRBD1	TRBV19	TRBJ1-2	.	TGTGCCACCCAGGAGACAGGGGCCTATGGCTACACCTTC	CATQETGAYGYTF
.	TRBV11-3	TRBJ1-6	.	TGTGCCAGCCGCTTAACGAATTCACCCCTCCACTTT	CASRLTNSPLHF
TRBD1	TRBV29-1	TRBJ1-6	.	TGCAGCGTTACCAAATCCCGACAGGGTTGGTCCTATAATTCACCCCTCCACTTT	CSVTKSRQGWSYNSPLHF
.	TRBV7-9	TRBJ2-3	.	TGTGCCAGCAGCTTGCTAGATACGCAGTATTTT	CASSLLDTQYF
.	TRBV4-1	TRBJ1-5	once	TGCGCCAGCAGCCACGGAACGGGAGACCATCAGCCCCAGCATTTT	CASSHGTGDHQPQHF
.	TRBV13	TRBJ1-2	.	TGTGCCAGCAGCGTGGGGTCTGGTAGTGGCTACACCTTC	CASSVGSGSGYTF
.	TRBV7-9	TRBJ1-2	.	TGTGCCAGCAGCTTAAGGGGAGGCTACACCTTC	CASSLRGGYTF
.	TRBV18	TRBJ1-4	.	TGTGCCAGCTCACCACCTTGGGGTAGTGAAAAACTGTTTTTT	CASSPPWGSEKLFF
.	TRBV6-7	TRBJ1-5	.	TGTGCCAGGGTTTGGGTCCATAGCAATCAGCCCCAGCATTTT	CARVWVHSNQPQHF
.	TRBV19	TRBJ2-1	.	TGTGCCAGTAGTATAAGGGGTGGGCTAGCTGTTGGGCAGTTCTTC	CASSIRGGLAVGQFF
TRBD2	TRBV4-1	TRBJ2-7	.	TGCGCCAGCAGCCAGGTTAGCGGGGGGGGCTCCTACGAGCAGTACTTC	CASSQVSGGGSYEQYF
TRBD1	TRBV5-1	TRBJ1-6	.	TGCGCCAGCAGCCCGGGGACAGTGAGCTCCTATAATTCACCCCTCCACTTT	CASSPGTVSSYNSPLHF
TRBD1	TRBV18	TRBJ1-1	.	TGTGCCAGCTCCCCCTCCAAAACAGGGGTGACTGAAGCTTTCTTT	CASSPSKTGVTEAFF
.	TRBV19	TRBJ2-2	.	TGTGCCAGTAGTATAGTCGGGGTCTACACCGGGGAGCTGTTTTTT	CASSIVGVYTGELFF
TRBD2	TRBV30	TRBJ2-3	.	TGTGCCTACAAAATAGCGGGAGCCACAGATACGCAGTATTTT	CAYKIAGATDTQYF
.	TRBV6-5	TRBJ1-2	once	TGTGCCAGCACCTCGGTGGGGAAAAACTATGGCTACACCTTC	CASTSVGKNYGYTF
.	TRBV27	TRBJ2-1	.	TGTGCCAGCAGTTTGAGGCTGTTTAATAGTTTCTACAATGAGCAGTTCTTC	CASSLRLFNSFYNEQFF
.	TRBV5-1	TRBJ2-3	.	TGCGCCAGCAGCTTGGTGCCTAGCGGCACAGATACGCAGTATTTT	CASSLVPSGTDTQYF
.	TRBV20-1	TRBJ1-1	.	TGCAGTGTTCGGATCACTGAAGCTTTCTTT	CSVRITEAFF
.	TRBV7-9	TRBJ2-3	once	TGTGCCAGCTTGCAGGACACAGATACGCAGTATTTT	CASLQDTDTQYF
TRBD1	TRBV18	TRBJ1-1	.	TGTGCCAGCTCACCTCGCCGGGACAGGGAAACTGAAGCTTTCTTT	CASSPRRDRETEAFF
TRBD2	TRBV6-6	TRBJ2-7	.	TGTGCCAGCAGCTCCGGGGAGGGGAGGTACTTC	CASSSGEGRYF
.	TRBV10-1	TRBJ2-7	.	TGCGCCAGCAGTGAGTCGCCGGGTCCCCACGAGCAGTACTTC	CASSESPGPHEQYF
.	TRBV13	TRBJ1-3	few	TGTGCCAGCAGCTTGGGACGTGCACACTCTGGAAACACCATATATTTT	CASSLGRAHSGNTIYF
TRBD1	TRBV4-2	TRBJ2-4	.	TGTGCCAGCAGCTCCCGGGACAGGGCGGCCAAAAACATTCAGTACTTC	CASSSRDRAAKNIQYF
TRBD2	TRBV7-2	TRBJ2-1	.	TGTGCCAGCAGCTTAGCACTAGCGGGAGGGGCCGATGAGCAGTTCTTC	CASSLALAGGADEQFF
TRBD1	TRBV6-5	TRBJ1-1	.	TGTGCCAGCAGGGCAGGGGGCGCGAACACTGAAGCTTTCTTT	CASRAGGANTEAFF
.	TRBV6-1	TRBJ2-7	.	TGTGCCAGCATCCTTACAGCTTACGAGCAGTACTTC	CASILTAYEQYF
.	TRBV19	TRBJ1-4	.	TGTGCCAGTAGTATATCCCCAGGGCGCACTAATGAAAAACTGTTTTTT	CASSISPGRTNEKLFF
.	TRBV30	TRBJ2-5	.	TGTGCCTGGAGTGGCCAGGGGCAAGGAGAGACCCAGTACTTC	CAWSGQGQGETQYF
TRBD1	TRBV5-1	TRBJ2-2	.	TGCGCCAGCACCGGACAGGGGAGAACCGGGGAGCTGTTTTTT	CASTGQGRTGELFF
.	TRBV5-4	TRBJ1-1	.	TGTGCCAGCAGCTTTTTTGACAGGACGGTAACTGAAGCTTTCTTT	CASSFFDRTVTEAFF
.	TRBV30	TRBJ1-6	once	TGTGCCTGGAGGCAGTATAATTCACCCCTCCACTTT	CAWRQYNSPLHF
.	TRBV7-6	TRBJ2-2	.	TGTGCCAGCAGCACCGAACACCGCTCGAGGCTGTTTTTT	CASSTEHRSRLFF